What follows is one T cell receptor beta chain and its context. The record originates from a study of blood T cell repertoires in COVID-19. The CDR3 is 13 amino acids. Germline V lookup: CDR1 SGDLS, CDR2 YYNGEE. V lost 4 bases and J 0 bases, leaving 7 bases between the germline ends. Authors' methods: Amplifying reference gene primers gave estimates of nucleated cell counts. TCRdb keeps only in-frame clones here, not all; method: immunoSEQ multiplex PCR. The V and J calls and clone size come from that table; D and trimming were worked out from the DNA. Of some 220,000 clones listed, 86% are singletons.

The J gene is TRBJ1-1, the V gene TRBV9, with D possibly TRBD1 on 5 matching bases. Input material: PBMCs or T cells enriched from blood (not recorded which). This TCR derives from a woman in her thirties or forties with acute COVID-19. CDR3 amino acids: CASSKTVNTEAFF. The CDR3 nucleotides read TGTGCCAGCAGCAAGACAGTGAACACTGAAGCTTTCTTT.